The 12 T cell receptor beta chains in this list originate from one sample, sequenced in a study of brain T cells in children with intractable seizures. Method: immunoSEQ multiplex PCR; TCRdb's copy keeps in-frame clones and lacks some. This repertoire shows tens of thousands of clones, approximately 94% found once; its top ten account for roughly 6.5%. The sequencing here drew on peripheral blood, taken at surgery. These receptors were collected from a boy between 10 and 17 years old with focal cortical dysplasia and intractable seizures.

This clone was found once. The chain recombines TRBV19 with TRBJ1-5, with D uncertain. V lost 7 bases and J 0 bases, leaving 7 bases between the germline ends. CDR3 length: 13 residues. Germline-derived CDR1 and CDR2 are LNHDA and SQIVND (reference sequence). CDR3 loop: CASTNTSNQPQHF. CDR3 nucleotides: TGTGCCAGTACAAACACTAGCAATCAGCCCCAGCATTTT.

The rearrangement joins TRBV27 to TRBJ1-2; no definite D call. V dropped 3 bases and J dropped 5 bases, with 13 bases sitting between them. In germline, CDR1 is MNHEY, CDR2 SMNVEV (reference sequence). This CDR3 is 14 amino acids long. The CDR3 DNA sequence: TGTGCCAGCAGTTTCTTGGTTCAGCCTTATGGCTACACCTTC. Its protein product is CASSFLVQPYGYTF.

In its sample, this clone was seen a few times. The chain couples TRBV19 to TRBJ1-1, with a possible D match to TRBD1 (5 bases). The germline V gene encodes CDR1 LNHDA and CDR2 SQIVND (reference sequence). The length of the CDR3 is 14 residues. Trimming shortened V by 3 bases and J by 2 bases, and 10 bases separated the two germline ends. DNA for the CDR3: TGTGCCAGTAGTATTAGGACACTTAACACTGAAGCTTTCTTT. Protein sequence: CASSIRTLNTEAFF.

The chain uses TRBV6-5 and TRBJ1-1, with 7 bases fitting TRBD1. J gave up 1 base and V 6 bases, and 5 bases lay outside the gene matches. CDR1 is MNHEY and CDR2 is SVGAGI in the germline V gene. There are 14 residues in the CDR3. The CDR3 nucleotides read TGTGCCAGCAGGCCGACAGGGACGAACACTGAAGCTTTCTTT. Translating gives CASRPTGTNTEAFF.

The chain has TRBV7-2 and TRBJ2-7; D is ambiguous. Germline lookup yields CDR1 SGHTA and CDR2 FQGNSA. This CDR3 is built from 13 residues. Trimming removed 0 bases at V and 6 bases at J, with 9 bases between. The CDR3 DNA reads TGTGCCAGCAGCTTAGCTGGGTATGGCGAGCAGTACGTC. Its protein is CASSLAGYGEQYV.

This clone occurred a few times. The V call is TRBV5-1, the J call TRBJ2-7; the match to TRBD1 covers 9 bases. The ends lost 1 base at V and 4 bases at J; junction bases unmatched: 6. Germline loops: CDR1 SGHRS, CDR2 YFSETQ. The CDR3 covers 15 residues. The CDR3 loop is CASSLNLGQGYEQYF. CDR3 nucleotides: TGCGCCAGCAGCTTGAATTTAGGACAGGGGTACGAGCAGTACTTC. Based on the CDR3 plus reference TRBV5-1 and TRBJ2-7, the full variable domain is KAGVTQTPRYLIKTRGQQVTLSCSPISGHRSVSWYQQTPGQGLQFLFEYFSETQRNKGNFPGRFSGRQFSNSRSEMNVSTLELGDSALYLCASSLNLGQGYEQYFGPGTRLTVT.

In its sample, this clone was seen once. CDR3 DNA sequence: TGTGCCAGCAAATTATACATTTTCGGGATTAATAATTCACCCCTCCACTTT. Its protein product is CASKLYIFGINNSPLHF. The chain couples TRBV2 to TRBJ1-6; D remains unclear. Germline V CDR1 and CDR2: SNHLY, FYNNEI. The CDR3 loop spans 17 amino acids. Trimming left V 7 bases short and J 5 bases short, with 21 bases between.

The CDR3 bases are TGTGCCATCAGTGAGTTGTGGACAGGGGGGGATCAGCCCCAGCATTTT. Protein sequence: CAISELWTGGDQPQHF. This chain uses TRBV10-3 with TRBJ1-5, with 10 nucleotides matching TRBD1. CDR3 length: 16 residues. Germline loops: CDR1 ENHRY, CDR2 SYGVKD. With 1 base clipped from V and 5 bases from J, the junction kept 5 bases outside the gene matches.

The chain carries TRBV2 and TRBJ1-1; D is undetermined. This CDR3 comprises 14 residues. Between the trimmed V and J ends, which lost 9 bases and 0 bases, there was a span of 14 bases. Germline V gene lookup returns CDR1 SNHLY and CDR2 FYNNEI. DNA of the CDR3: TGTGCCAGTCGGCTCCGGTCACTGAACACTGAAGCTTTCTTT. Protein product: CASRLRSLNTEAFF.

Written as DNA, the CDR3 is TGTGCCAGCAGTCCTGCAGGGACATTCCAGCCCCAGCATTTT. Translation gives CASSPAGTFQPQHF. The rearrangement uses TRBV2 and TRBJ1-5; perhaps TRBD1 as D (6 bases). The CDR3 covers 14 residues. Between the trimmed V and J ends, which lost 5 bases and 7 bases, there was a span of 15 bases. Per the germline V gene, CDR1 is SNHLY and CDR2 is FYNNEI.

This clone showed up just once. The V call is TRBV5-4, the J call TRBJ2-5; D is unclear. V was cut by 2 bases and J by 2 bases, with 7 bases left in between. The germline gives CDR1 SGHNT, CDR2 YYREEE (reference sequence). The CDR3 is 13 amino acids. The CDR3 spells CASSFAVQETQYF. Written as DNA, the CDR3 is TGTGCCAGCAGCTTTGCGGTACAAGAGACCCAGTACTTC.

V is TRBV28 and J is TRBJ2-7; D may match TRBD1 or TRBD2 (5 bases each). This CDR3 spans 15 amino acids. Germline CDR1 reads MDHEN; CDR2 reads SYDVKM. V lost 6 bases to trimming and J lost 9 bases, with 24 bases between them. CDR3 coding DNA: TGTGCCAGCAGCCAAATCGGCGAGGGGCCTCGGGGGCAGTACTTC. It encodes CASSQIGEGPRGQYF.